The 9 T cell receptor beta chains reported below all come from one sample, sequenced in a study of T cell responses to AZD1222 COVID-19 vaccine. The protocol was immunoSEQ multiplex PCR, while the TCRdb copy is restricted to in-frame clones and leaves out a portion. The repertoire has under 140,000 clones, approximately 90% of them found once; the top ten carry 2.5% to 3.5%. Here the sequenced sample was peripheral blood, taken on day 0 of AZD1222 vaccination. Receptors originate from an adult in good health.

The chain joins TRBV4-1 to TRBJ2-4; 7 bases agree with TRBD1. Trimming removed 1 base from V and 0 bases from J; junction bases left unmatched: 3. The CDR3 contains 16 residues. Per the germline V gene, CDR1 is MGHRA and CDR2 is YSYEKL. CDR3 bases: TGCGCCAGCAGCCAAGGGGGGACAGAAGCCAAAAACATTCAGTACTTC. As protein: CASSQGGTEAKNIQYF.

The chain uses TRBV2 and TRBJ2-1; a weak D match, TRBD2 (6 bases). Between the trimmed V and J ends, which lost 8 bases and 0 bases, there was a span of 11 bases. The germline gives CDR1 SNHLY, CDR2 FYNNEI. CDR3 length equals 14 residues. The DNA of the CDR3 is TGTGCCAGCCTCCCGGGACTCTCCTACAATGAGCAGTTCTTC. Its protein product is CASLPGLSYNEQFF.

The chain links TRBV24-1 to TRBJ2-3; no firm D call. The V and J ends lost 0 bases and 5 bases respectively, with 5 bases between them. CDR1 is KGHDR, CDR2 SFDVKD, per germline. CDR3 length equals 13 residues. CDR3 region: CATSDLPGDTQYF. CDR3 in DNA: TGTGCCACCAGTGATTTGCCGGGAGATACGCAGTATTTT.

This chain joins TRBV7-2 and TRBJ2-1; 9 bases match TRBD2. Per germline, CDR1 SGHTA and CDR2 FQGNSA. The CDR3 runs to 14 residues. The V gene end was trimmed by 5 bases and the J gene end by 6 bases; junction bases not matched to a gene: 5. Written as DNA, the CDR3 is TGTGCCAGCAGCGAGAGCGGGGGGTTCAATGAGCAGTTCTTC. Translation gives CASSESGGFNEQFF.

The chain is built from TRBV28 and TRBJ1-2, with D possibly being TRBD1 (6 bases). Germline values: CDR1 MDHEN, CDR2 SYDVKM. The CDR3 has 12 amino acids. The V gene lost 9 bases and the J gene lost 2 bases, with 10 bases spanning the gap. The CDR3 DNA follows: TGTGCCAGTTTACAGGGAAACTATGGCTACACCTTC. Its protein is CASLQGNYGYTF.

CDR3 residues: CSASNNLREKLFF. The CDR3 bases are TGCAGTGCTAGTAACAATCTACGAGAAAAACTGTTTTTT. The chain is built from TRBV20-1 and TRBJ1-4; D ambiguous. The CDR3 totals 13 residues. V dropped 3 bases and J dropped 8 bases, with 13 bases sitting between them. Germline V gives CDR1 DFQATT, CDR2 SNEGSKA (reference sequence).

The chain employs TRBV28 and TRBJ1-5, with TRBD1 matching over 7 bases. The CDR3 extends over 13 amino acids. Germline V CDR1 and CDR2: MDHEN, SYDVKM. V was clipped by 4 bases and J by 4 bases; unmatched bases: 1. CDR3 protein: CASSSGGNQPQHF. The CDR3 DNA is TGTGCCAGCAGTTCAGGGGGAAATCAGCCCCAGCATTTT.

The rearrangement links TRBV7-3 to TRBJ2-2; 10 bases agree with TRBD1. V was pared by 5 bases and J by 2 bases, with 8 bases of the junction left unmatched. Germline V gene sequence: CDR1 SGHTA, CDR2 FQGTGA. The CDR3 is 17 residues long. Here the CDR3 DNA reads TGTGCCAGCAGCCCAACGCCGACAGGGGGCAACACCGGGGAGCTGTTTTTT. Translating it yields CASSPTPTGGNTGELFF.

The CDR3 nucleotides are TGTGCCAGTAGTCTAACTAGCGGGAGGGCCGAAGATACGCAGTATTTT. Translating gives CASSLTSGRAEDTQYF. The chain combines TRBV19 with TRBJ2-3, with 13 bases matching TRBD2. Germline V CDR1 and CDR2: LNHDA, SQIVND (reference sequence). V shed 5 bases, J shed 5 bases, and the junction held 7 bases outside the gene matches. This CDR3 is built from 16 residues.